The 27 T cell receptor beta chains below all came from one sample that was sequenced in a study of blood T cell repertoires in COVID-19. Using immunoSEQ multiplex PCR, the repertoire was profiled, and TCRdb retains in-frame clones only, with some absent. The sample consists of about 330,000 clones, roughly nine tenths of them appearing once. Sequencing was carried out using PBMCs or T cells enriched from blood (not recorded which). Every receptor here comes from a young woman who had recovered from COVID-19.

V usage is TRBV9 and J usage is TRBJ2-6; 7 nucleotides align to TRBD1. The germline CDR1 and CDR2 sequences are SGDLS and YYNGEE. V shed 1 base and J 2 bases; nucleotides not matched to a gene: 3. The CDR3 is made up of 16 amino acids. As DNA, the CDR3 is TGTGCCAGCAGCGTAAATCAGGGGGCTGGGGCCAACGTCCTGACTTTC. Its protein product is CASSVNQGAGANVLTF.

The rearrangement uses TRBV7-9 and TRBJ2-2; D is undetermined. CDR1 and CDR2 (germline): SEHNR, FQNEAQ (reference sequence). The CDR3 is 13 amino acids. Deletions cut 5 bases from V and 4 bases from J, with 8 bases between. The CDR3 here is CASSPMSTGELFF. CDR3 sequence (DNA): TGTGCCAGCAGCCCCATGTCCACCGGGGAGCTGTTTTTT.

This chain connects TRBV27 to TRBJ2-1; 8 bases line up with TRBD2. The CDR3 consists of 16 residues. V shed 3 bases and J 5 bases; nucleotides not matched to a gene: 9. CDR1 and CDR2 from the germline V gene are MNHEY and SMNVEV (reference sequence). This CDR3 is CASSLLRAGGHNEQFF. CDR3 coding DNA: TGTGCCAGCAGTTTGCTACGGGCGGGGGGCCACAATGAGCAGTTCTTC.

Details on this clone: Distinct nucleotide sequences in the sample also encode this CDR3. This chain joins TRBV24-1 and TRBJ2-2, with TRBD1 identical over 10 bases. Germline CDR1 KGHDR, CDR2 SFDVKD. The CDR3 consists of 13 residues. J was trimmed by 4 bases and V by 10 bases; bases with no gene match: 2. CDR3 DNA sequence: TGTGCCACTCGGACAGGGGGCACCGGGGAGCTGTTTTTT. Translating it yields CATRTGGTGELFF.

J is TRBJ1-1 and V is TRBV4-1, with D possibly being TRBD1 (5 bases). The V gene's germline CDR1 is MGHRA and CDR2 YSYEKL. The V and J ends lost 1 base and 6 bases respectively, with 15 bases between them. The CDR3 length is 15 residues. In nucleotides, the CDR3 is TGCGCCAGCAGCCAAGGTGCGCTCGGGGGATCTGAAGCTTTCTTT. It specifies CASSQGALGGSEAFF.

V and J are TRBV18 and TRBJ2-1; TRBD1 aligns across 8 bases. V dropped 4 bases and J dropped 5; count of bases not matched to a gene: 4. The germline V gene encodes CDR1 KGHSH and CDR2 LQKENI. The CDR3 totals 14 residues. The DNA for the CDR3 is TGTGCCAGCTCACGCAGGGGGCTGGACAATGAGCAGTTCTTC. Translated, it gives CASSRRGLDNEQFF.

The rearrangement uses TRBV15 and TRBJ2-5; 13 nucleotides align to TRBD2. CDR1 and CDR2 (germline): LNHNV, YYDKDF (reference sequence). J gave up 5 bases and V 2 bases, and 5 bases lay outside the gene matches. The CDR3 is made up of 16 amino acids. CDR3 amino acids: CATSRRLAGGGETQYF. For the CDR3, the DNA is TGTGCCACCAGCAGACGACTAGCGGGGGGTGGCGAGACCCAGTACTTC. The full variable domain, with the rest looked up from reference TRBV15 and TRBJ2-5, is DAMVIQNPRYQVTQFGKPVTLSCSQTLNHNVMYWYQQKSSQAPKLLFHYYDKDFNNEADTPDNFQSRRPNTSFCFLDIRSPGLGDTAMYLCATSRRLAGGGETQYFGPGTRLLVL.

This clone occurred once. The J gene is TRBJ1-4, the V gene TRBV2; 7 nucleotides align to TRBD1. From germline, CDR1 is SNHLY and CDR2 FYNNEI. The ends lost 2 bases at V and 10 bases at J; junction bases unmatched: 10. The CDR3 runs to 15 residues. DNA of the CDR3: TGTGCCAGCAGTGAAAGTAGGGGGCCTCTGGGAAAACTGTTTTTT. Its translation is CASSESRGPLGKLFF.

J is TRBJ2-1 and V is TRBV7-2; 8 bases fit TRBD2. The germline V gene has CDR1 SGHTA and CDR2 FQGNSA. Trimming removed 6 bases from V and 3 bases from J; junction bases left unmatched: 7. The CDR3 sequence is 15 residues long. This CDR3 reads CASRPTSGIYNEQFF. CDR3 DNA: TGTGCCAGCAGACCTACTAGCGGCATCTACAATGAGCAGTTCTTC.

The chain recombines TRBV19 with TRBJ1-5; no firm D call. Germline CDR1 LNHDA, CDR2 SQIVND (reference sequence). The CDR3 runs 17 residues. V dropped 6 bases and J dropped 0 bases, with 18 bases sitting between them. CDR3 in amino acids: CASSLSVFQDSNQPQHF. The CDR3 DNA reads TGTGCCAGTAGCCTCTCGGTTTTCCAGGATAGCAATCAGCCCCAGCATTTT.

This chain links TRBV7-9 with TRBJ2-4; 11 bases fit TRBD2. This CDR3 comprises 16 residues. V lost 0 bases, J lost 6 bases, and 4 bases stayed unmatched. The germline V gene has CDR1 SEHNR and CDR2 FQNEAQ (reference sequence). The CDR3 reads CASSLALGLAGNIQYF. In nucleotides, the CDR3 is TGTGCCAGCAGCTTAGCGTTAGGACTAGCGGGAAACATTCAGTACTTC. Based on the CDR3 plus reference TRBV7-9 and TRBJ2-4, the full variable domain is DTGVSQNPRHKITKRGQNVTFRCDPISEHNRLYWYRQTLGQGPEFLTYFQNEAQLEKSRLLSDRFSAERPKGSFSTLEIQRTEQGDSAMYLCASSLALGLAGNIQYFGAGTRLSVL.

This clone was observed once. The gene calls are TRBV15 and TRBJ2-7; 8 bases map to TRBD2. V shed 0 bases and J 9 bases; nucleotides not matched to a gene: 13. Germline lookup yields CDR1 LNHNV and CDR2 YYDKDF (reference sequence). There are 16 residues in the CDR3. The CDR3 sequence: CATSRDKGAGGHGQYF. CDR3 bases: TGTGCCACCAGCAGAGATAAAGGGGCGGGGGGTCACGGGCAGTACTTC.

The V call is TRBV5-4, the J call TRBJ2-1, with 7 bases aligning to TRBD1. The germline V gene encodes CDR1 SGHNT and CDR2 YYREEE (reference sequence). The CDR3 has 15 amino acids. J was trimmed by 4 bases and V by 1 base; bases with no gene match: 5. CDR3 sequence (DNA): TGTGCCAGCAGCTTGCCAGGGACAGTATACAATGAGCAGTTCTTC. Its translation: CASSLPGTVYNEQFF.

This chain connects TRBV7-2 to TRBJ2-2, with D perhaps TRBD2 (5 bases). Germline lookup yields CDR1 SGHTA and CDR2 FQGNSA. Trimming removed 5 bases from V and 1 base from J, with 14 bases in between. This CDR3 has 16 amino acids. CDR3 in DNA: TGTGCCAGCAGCCTCTTAACCGGGAAGAACACCGGGGAGCTGTTTTTT. Amino acids: CASSLLTGKNTGELFF.

The sample holds one count of this clone. This chain links TRBV7-3 with TRBJ2-1; tentatively, D is TRBD2 (5 bases). The germline V gene encodes CDR1 SGHTA and CDR2 FQGTGA. CDR3 size: 13 residues. Trimming removed 3 bases from V and 8 bases from J, with 11 bases in between. Written as DNA, the CDR3 is TGTGCCAGCAGCTTCTCCGGAGGCGATGAGCAGTTCTTC. Translating gives CASSFSGGDEQFF.

This clone has only one observation. The genes are TRBV28 and TRBJ1-2, with 8 nucleotides matching TRBD1. With V trimmed by 6 bases and J by 4 bases, 7 bases remained unmatched. Looked up from germline, CDR1 is MDHEN and CDR2 is SYDVKM. The length of the CDR3 is 14 residues. The CDR3 sequence is CASRAGQGSYGYTF. DNA for the CDR3: TGTGCCAGCAGAGCAGGACAGGGCAGCTATGGCTACACCTTC.

The V gene is TRBV19, the J gene TRBJ1-1, with D maybe TRBD1 (5 bases). Trimming shortened V by 5 bases and J by 6 bases, and 16 bases separated the two germline ends. The CDR3 length is 14 residues. Germline CDR1 reads LNHDA; CDR2 reads SQIVND (reference sequence). The CDR3 is CASSVGARTSEAFF. The CDR3 coding sequence is TGTGCCAGTAGTGTTGGGGCCCGAACCTCTGAAGCTTTCTTT. Complete variable domain (other parts from reference TRBV19 and TRBJ1-1): DGGITQSPKYLFRKEGQNVTLSCEQNLNHDAMYWYRQDPGQGLRLIYYSQIVNDFQKGDIAEGYSVSREKKESFPLTVTSAQKNPTAFYLCASSVGARTSEAFFGQGTRLTVV.

This chain joins TRBV14 and TRBJ1-2, with D unclear. Trimming cost V 1 base and J 8 bases, with 8 bases left between them. In germline, CDR1 is SGHDN, CDR2 FVKESK. This CDR3 is 12 amino acids long. The CDR3 sequence: CASSQGGGGYTF. CDR3 DNA sequence: TGTGCCAGCAGCCAAGGAGGAGGGGGCTACACCTTC.

V gene TRBV4-2 combines with J gene TRBJ2-1, with a tentative D call TRBD2 (6 bases). Germline CDR1 and CDR2: LGHNA and YNFKEQ. There are 14 residues in the CDR3. V was clipped by 1 base and J by 5 bases, with 9 bases between them. The CDR3 region is CASSQAGENNEQFF. For the CDR3, the DNA is TGTGCCAGCAGCCAAGCGGGGGAGAACAATGAGCAGTTCTTC.

The chain employs TRBV9 and TRBJ2-3, with D hard to call. CDR3 length: 13 residues. Trimming took 2 bases from V and 2 from J, leaving 6 bases between them. Germline CDR1 reads SGDLS; CDR2 reads YYNGEE. The CDR3: CASSVAITDTQYF. The CDR3 DNA follows: TGTGCCAGCAGCGTTGCGATCACAGATACGCAGTATTTT.

This rearrangement joins TRBV28 to TRBJ2-3, with 7 bases matching TRBD2. CDR1 and CDR2 from the germline V gene are MDHEN and SYDVKM. After removal of 7 bases from V and 0 bases from J, the junction contained 7 bases not matched to a gene. This CDR3 has 15 amino acids. The DNA for the CDR3 is TGTGCCAGCAACTGGGGCGGGAGTAGCACAGATACGCAGTATTTT. Its translation is CASNWGGSSTDTQYF.

The chain combines TRBV10-3 with TRBJ2-4; 12 positions agree with TRBD2. The V and J ends lost 2 bases and 4 bases, in that order; junction bases with no gene match: 12. The CDR3 runs to 19 residues. Germline V gene data show CDR1 as ENHRY and CDR2 as SYGVKD. The DNA for the CDR3 is TGTGCCATCAGTGAGACGCTTACTAGCGGGGGGCTGGGAAAAAACATTCAGTACTTC. Encoded protein: CAISETLTSGGLGKNIQYF.

J is TRBJ2-2 and V is TRBV2, with a possible D match to TRBD1 (6 bases). Germline V gene lookup returns CDR1 SNHLY and CDR2 FYNNEI. The CDR3 runs to 15 residues. Trimming shortened V by 7 bases and J by 2 bases, and 14 bases separated the two germline ends. CDR3 nucleotide sequence: TGTGCCAGCAAACGGGCAGGGGTAAACACCGGGGAGCTGTTTTTT. This encodes CASKRAGVNTGELFF. Full variable domain (missing parts from reference TRBV2 and TRBJ2-2): EPEVTQTPSHQVTQMGQEVILRCVPISNHLYFYWYRQILGQKVEFLVSFYNNEISEKSEIFDDQFSVERPDGSNFTLKIRSTKLEDSAMYFCASKRAGVNTGELFFGEGSRLTVL.

The gene calls are TRBV3-1 (or the pseudogene TRBV3-2) and TRBJ1-5; 8 bases fit TRBD1. The CDR3 has 15 residues. Unmatched junction bases numbered 5, after V lost 5 bases and J lost 2 bases. CDR1 and CDR2 (germline): LGHDT, YNNKEL (reference sequence). The CDR3 protein is CASSNRGYGNQPQHF. The CDR3 DNA sequence: TGTGCCAGCAGCAACAGGGGGTATGGCAATCAGCCCCAGCATTTT.

The chain links TRBV5-1 to TRBJ2-1; D gene ambiguous. The V end lost 6 bases, the J end lost 4 bases, and 5 bases lay between the germline ends. The CDR3 totals 11 residues. From germline, CDR1 is SGHRS and CDR2 YFSETQ. The CDR3 DNA reads TGCGCCAGCAACCTATACAATGAGCAGTTCTTC. Translated, it gives CASNLYNEQFF.

The count of this clone is one. V and J are TRBV19 and TRBJ1-1; D may be TRBD1 (6 bases). V lost 5 bases and J 0 bases, leaving 10 bases between the germline ends. CDR3 length: 14 amino acids. CDR1 is LNHDA, CDR2 SQIVND, per germline (reference sequence). CDR3 sequence (DNA): TGTGCCAGTAGTGACGGACAGCTGAACACTGAAGCTTTCTTT. Translation: CASSDGQLNTEAFF.

The chain is built from TRBV6-2 or TRBV6-3 and TRBJ1-1; D is unresolved. Trimming took off 5 bases at V and 5 bases at J, with 9 bases between the two ends. Germline V gene sequence: CDR1 MNHEY, CDR2 SVGEGT. The CDR3 spans 12 residues. CDR3 sequence reads: CASSHRGTEAFF. CDR3 bases: TGTGCCAGCAGTCACCGGGGTACTGAAGCTTTCTTT.